Each of the 20 T cell receptor beta chains below was sequenced from the same sample in a study of blood T cell repertoires in COVID-19. Produced via immunoSEQ multiplex PCR; TCRdb's table is partial and in-frame only. Of around 110,000 clones listed, 60% to 85% are singletons. The sample consisted of peripheral blood. The source is a man aged 70 or older with acute or convalescent COVID-19.

The gene calls are TRBV2 and TRBJ1-1; possibly TRBD1 for D (5 bases). The CDR3 is made up of 12 amino acids. Germline-derived CDR1 and CDR2 are SNHLY and FYNNEI. V lost 11 bases, J lost 6 bases, and 16 bases lay in between. CDR3 amino acids: CASKGWSAEAFF. In DNA, the CDR3 is TGTGCCTCAAAGGGGTGGAGCGCTGAAGCTTTCTTT.

V gene TRBV5-1 combines with J gene TRBJ2-3; the match to TRBD2 covers 8 bases. Germline-derived CDR1 and CDR2 are SGHRS and YFSETQ. This CDR3 spans 17 amino acids. Trimming at V came to 4 bases and at J to 4 bases, leaving 14 bases not matched to a gene. The CDR3 DNA follows: TGCGCCAGCAGCCCCCCAGGGAGCGGGGGAATGTCAGATACGCAGTATTTT. Translating gives CASSPPGSGGMSDTQYF.

V gene TRBV7-3 combines with J gene TRBJ2-3, with D hard to call. The CDR3 covers 14 residues. V was cut by 0 bases and J by 0 bases, with 4 bases left in between. Per the germline V gene, CDR1 is SGHTA and CDR2 is FQGTGA. The DNA for the CDR3 is TGTGCCAGCAGCTTAACATATAGCACAGATACGCAGTATTTT. Its protein product is CASSLTYSTDTQYF.

The genes are TRBV6-5 and TRBJ1-5; no firm D call. CDR1 and CDR2 (germline): MNHEY, SVGAGI. Trimming cost V 4 bases and J 7 bases, with 8 bases left between them. This CDR3 comprises 12 residues. CDR3 sequence: CASSSPPQPQHF. The DNA of the CDR3 is TGTGCCAGCAGTTCCCCCCCACAGCCCCAGCATTTT.

The V gene is TRBV9, the J gene TRBJ1-2, with D perhaps matching TRBD1 (5 bases). Trimming took 3 bases from V and 4 from J, leaving 13 bases between them. The V gene's germline CDR1 is SGDLS and CDR2 YYNGEE. This CDR3 contains 14 residues. CDR3 sequence (DNA): TGTGCCAGCAGCGCAGGGTACCCCTCCTATGGCTACACCTTC. Its protein product is CASSAGYPSYGYTF. The full variable domain, with the rest looked up from reference TRBV9 and TRBJ1-2, is DSGVTQTPKHLITATGQRVTLRCSPRSGDLSVYWYQQSLDQGLQFLIQYYNGEERAKGNILERFSAQQFPDLHSELNLSSLELGDSALYFCASSAGYPSYGYTFGSGTRLTVV.

The V and J genes are TRBV5-1 and TRBJ1-5; 8 positions agree with TRBD1. CDR1 is SGHRS and CDR2 is YFSETQ in the germline V gene. Unmatched junction bases numbered 3, after V lost 0 bases and J lost 1 base. There are 16 residues in the CDR3. CDR3 coding DNA: TGCGCCAGCAGCTTGGGAGGACAGGGAAGCAATCAGCCCCAGCATTTT. Translated: CASSLGGQGSNQPQHF.

Only a few counts were recorded for this clone. The CDR3 spells CASSQVEGRETQYF. The CDR3 nucleotides are TGTGCCAGCAGCCAAGTGGAGGGGCGAGAGACCCAGTACTTC. J is TRBJ2-5 and V is TRBV4-2; weak D call: TRBD2 (6 bases). Trimming took off 1 base at V and 4 bases at J, with 10 bases between the two ends. The CDR3 sequence is 14 residues long. Looked up from germline, CDR1 is LGHNA and CDR2 is YNFKEQ.

The chain is built from TRBV7-2 and TRBJ2-1, with 10 bases aligning to TRBD2. CDR3 length: 14 amino acids. Germline assignment: CDR1 SGHTA and CDR2 FQGNSA. The V and J ends lost 3 bases and 6 bases, in that order; junction bases with no gene match: 2. CDR3: CASSFPSGGNEQFF. The CDR3 coding sequence is TGTGCCAGCAGCTTTCCTAGCGGGGGCAATGAGCAGTTCTTC.

The gene calls are TRBV11-3 and TRBJ2-3; D is unresolved. V was cut by 1 base and J by 2 bases, with 4 bases left in between. The V gene's germline CDR1 is SGHNT and CDR2 YENEEA. This CDR3 has 13 residues. CDR3: CASSLAYTDTQYF. CDR3 nucleotide sequence: TGTGCCAGCAGCTTAGCTTACACAGATACGCAGTATTTT.

The V call is TRBV19, the J call TRBJ1-2; D is unresolved. Per the germline V gene, CDR1 is LNHDA and CDR2 is SQIVND (reference sequence). V lost 3 bases and J 4 bases, leaving 9 bases between the germline ends. The CDR3 consists of 13 residues. The CDR3 coding sequence is TGTGCCAGTAGTATCGAGGGCAGCTATGGCTACACCTTC. Protein product: CASSIEGSYGYTF.

J is TRBJ2-2 and V is TRBV5-6, with 8 positions matching TRBD1. Germline V gives CDR1 SGHDT, CDR2 YYEEEE. V lost 1 base, J lost 5 bases, and 4 bases stayed unmatched. This CDR3 spans 15 amino acids. Here the CDR3 reads CASSLFDRGTGELFF. The CDR3 coding sequence is TGTGCCAGCAGCTTGTTCGACAGGGGAACCGGGGAGCTGTTTTTT.

The rearrangement links TRBV5-6 to TRBJ2-3; 14 nucleotides agree with TRBD2. Germline V gene sequence: CDR1 SGHDT, CDR2 YYEEEE. The CDR3 totals 14 residues. The J segment lost 4 bases and the V segment lost 9 bases, leaving 4 bases of the junction unmatched. The CDR3 loop reads CATSGLAGADTQYF. The DNA for the CDR3 is TGTGCCACTTCGGGACTAGCGGGGGCAGATACGCAGTATTTT.

The rearrangement joins TRBV7-3 to TRBJ1-6, with D perhaps TRBD1 (5 bases). Trimming took 3 bases from V and 9 from J, leaving 9 bases between them. CDR3 length equals 13 residues. Germline V gene lookup returns CDR1 SGHTA and CDR2 FQGTGA. CDR3 sequence: CASSLGRGSPLHF. The CDR3 nucleotides are TGTGCCAGCAGCTTGGGGCGCGGTTCACCCCTCCACTTT. Filled out from reference TRBV7-3 and TRBJ1-6, the complete variable domain reads GAGVSQTPSNKVTEKGKYVELRCDPISGHTALYWYRQSLGQGPEFLIYFQGTGAADDSGLPNDRFFAVRPEGSVSTLKIQRTERGDSAVYLCASSLGRGSPLHFGNGTRLTVT.

The chain employs TRBV19 and TRBJ2-5, with D maybe TRBD1 (6 bases). Looked up from germline, CDR1 is LNHDA and CDR2 is SQIVND (reference sequence). The CDR3 is 12 residues long. Trimming took off 5 bases at V and 4 bases at J, with 8 bases between the two ends. The CDR3 is CASSRGGETQYF. CDR3 DNA: TGTGCCAGTAGTCGAGGGGGAGAGACCCAGTACTTC.

The chain uses TRBV25-1 and TRBJ2-7; TRBD1 agrees at 7 bases. This CDR3 region has 14 residues. Trimming removed 6 bases from V and 4 bases from J; junction bases left unmatched: 9. CDR1 and CDR2 (germline): MGHDK, SYGVNS. The CDR3 loop reads CASRGTGAAYEQYF. DNA of the CDR3: TGTGCCAGCAGGGGAACAGGGGCGGCTTACGAGCAGTACTTC.

This clone is a singleton in its sample. The V call is TRBV19, the J call TRBJ2-2, with 7 bases aligning to TRBD1. Germline V gives CDR1 LNHDA, CDR2 SQIVND (reference sequence). Germline trimming cut 6 bases from V and 4 bases from J; bases unmatched to any gene: 11. This CDR3 has 16 residues. CDR3 in amino acids: CASSIIGGAGTGELFF. DNA of the CDR3: TGTGCCAGTAGCATTATAGGGGGCGCGGGCACCGGGGAGCTGTTTTTT.

This clone has a single count. The chain employs TRBV7-8 and TRBJ2-6; TRBD2 matches at 12 bases. J gave up 0 bases and V 2 bases, and 11 bases lay outside the gene matches. This CDR3 has 21 residues. Germline-derived CDR1 and CDR2 are SGHVS and FQNEAQ. This CDR3 reads CASSLKGTSGLANSGANVLTF. In nucleotides, the CDR3 is TGTGCCAGCAGCTTAAAGGGGACTAGCGGGCTAGCTAACTCTGGGGCCAACGTCCTGACTTTC.

The chain carries TRBV5-1 and TRBJ2-5, with D perhaps TRBD2 (7 bases). Germline CDR1 is SGHRS and CDR2 is YFSETQ. The length of the CDR3 is 14 residues. V lost 5 bases, J lost 5 bases, and 16 bases lay in between. CDR3 protein: CASSRGGPTETQYF. The CDR3, as DNA: TGCGCCAGCAGTCGCGGGGGCCCCACTGAGACCCAGTACTTC.

The J gene is TRBJ1-1, the V gene TRBV4-3, with TRBD1 matching over 8 bases. CDR3 length: 15 amino acids. Germline values: CDR1 LGHNA, CDR2 YSLEER. Losses at the gene ends were 3 bases for V and 6 bases for J; bases not matched to a gene: 9. The CDR3 DNA sequence: TGCGCCAGCAGCCAGGGACAGGAAAGGGGCTCTGAAGCTTTCTTT. Protein product: CASSQGQERGSEAFF.

The rearrangement uses TRBV19 and TRBJ1-2; D unresolved. Trimming took 4 bases from V and 1 from J, leaving 13 bases between them. This CDR3 has 15 amino acids. CDR1 is LNHDA, CDR2 SQIVND, per germline (reference sequence). CDR3 DNA: TGTGCCAGTAGTAAAAGAGGTGCACATAACTATGGCTACACCTTC. Translation gives CASSKRGAHNYGYTF.